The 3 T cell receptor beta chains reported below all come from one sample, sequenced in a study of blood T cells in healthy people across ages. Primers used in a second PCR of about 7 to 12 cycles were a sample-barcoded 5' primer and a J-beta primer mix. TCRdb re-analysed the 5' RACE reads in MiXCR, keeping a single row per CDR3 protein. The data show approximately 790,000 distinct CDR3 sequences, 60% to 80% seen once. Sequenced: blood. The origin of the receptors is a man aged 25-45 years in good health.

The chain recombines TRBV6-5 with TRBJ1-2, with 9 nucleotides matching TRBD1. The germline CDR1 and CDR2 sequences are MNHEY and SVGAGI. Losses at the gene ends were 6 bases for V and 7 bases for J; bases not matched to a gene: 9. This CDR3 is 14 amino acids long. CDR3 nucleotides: TGTGCCAGCAGCATGGACAGGGGAGAGGCTGGCTACACCTTC. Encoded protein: CASSMDRGEAGYTF.

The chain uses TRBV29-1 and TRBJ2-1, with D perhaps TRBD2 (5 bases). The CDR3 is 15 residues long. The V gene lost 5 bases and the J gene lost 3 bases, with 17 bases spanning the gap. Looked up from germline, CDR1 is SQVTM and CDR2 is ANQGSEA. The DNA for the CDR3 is TGCAGCGTTAGCCTCTTACTAGATTTCTACAATGAGCAGTTCTTC. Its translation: CSVSLLLDFYNEQFF.

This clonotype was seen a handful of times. CDR3 DNA sequence: TGTGCCAGCAGTTTATCCCGGCGGGACGGCCTTAGCACAGATACGCAGTATTTT. Translated, it gives CASSLSRRDGLSTDTQYF. V is TRBV27 and J is TRBJ2-3, with a tentative D call TRBD2 (6 bases). CDR1 is MNHEY, CDR2 SMNVEV, per germline (reference sequence). The germline V and J ends were trimmed by 0 bases and 0 bases, with 16 bases remaining between them. The length of the CDR3 is 18 residues.